A selection of T cell receptor beta chains follows, all from one sample in a study of cytomegalovirus exposure and HLA in healthy donors. The data were produced by immunoSEQ multiplex PCR, yet TCRdb's version contains in-frame clones alone and is incomplete. The sample shows over 65,000 clones, around 75% of them seen only once. Sequencing input: PBMCs. Receptors originate from a woman aged 40 to 50 in good health and CMV-seropositive. CDR3s include the opening cysteine and the closing phenylalanine or tryptophan. The D gene is left open where the match is weak. Rows give clone size only sometimes, using once, few, many, or a class for an expanded clone.

cdr3_length | j_call | d_call | v_call | clone_size | cdr3_aa | cdr3_nt
11 | TRBJ1-4 | - | TRBV30 | few | CAWSPRVKLFF | TGTGCCTGGAGTCCACGGGTAAAACTGTTTTTT
16 | TRBJ2-7 | TRBD1 | TRBV28 | once | CASSSPGQDEFYEQYF | TGTGCCAGCAGTAGCCCTGGACAGGATGAATTCTACGAGCAGTACTTC
15 | TRBJ1-5 | - | TRBV2 | - | CASSEGPRGIQPQHF | TGTGCCAGCAGTGAAGGCCCCAGGGGAATTCAGCCCCAGCATTTT
13 | TRBJ2-5 | - | TRBV9 | - | CASSVEGQETQYF | TGTGCCAGCAGCGTAGAGGGGCAAGAGACCCAGTACTTC
14 | TRBJ2-2 | - | TRBV28 | - | CASSVTGDTGELFF | TGTGCCAGCAGTGTCACAGGTGACACCGGGGAGCTGTTTTTT
20 | TRBJ2-6 | - | TRBV18 | - | CASSPPDGGLYFSGANVLTF | TGTGCCAGCTCACCACCGGATGGGGGCCTCTATTTCTCTGGGGCCAACGTCCTGACTTTC
15 | TRBJ2-1 | - | TRBV18 | - | CASSRSQGPYNEQFF | TGTGCCAGCTCACGATCTCAGGGTCCCTACAATGAGCAGTTCTTC
15 | TRBJ1-6 | TRBD1 | TRBV30 | few | CAANRGLMFDSPLHF | TGTGCCGCTAACAGGGGGCTAATGTTCGATTCACCCCTCCACTTT
12 | TRBJ1-1 | - | TRBV19 | - | CASSIETGGAFF | TGTGCCAGTAGTATCGAGACAGGCGGAGCTTTCTTT
13 | TRBJ2-7 | - | TRBV9 | - | CASSAGQSYEQYF | TGTGCCAGCAGCGCTGGACAGTCCTACGAGCAGTACTTC